This T cell receptor beta chain was identified during a study of T-cell memory formation after mild COVID-19. The wider study: Most TCR clusters belonged to a single donor. Study-level results: Whether second-wave clones peaking at day 37 were SARS-CoV-2 specific went unconfirmed.

A single record per CDR3 protein comes from TCRdb applying MiXCR to the 5' RACE reads. In the table there are approximately 60,000 distinct CDR3 sequences, 9.3% of which are singletons. Many counts were recorded for this clonotype. Its antigen is currently unknown. V lost 5 bases, J lost 5 bases, and 12 bases stayed unmatched. This CDR3 comprises 16 residues. The rearrangement uses TRBV12-3 or TRBV12-4 and TRBJ2-5, with 9 bases identical to TRBD2. The material sequenced was PBMCs or a T cell subset sorted from them (not recorded which). This clonotype was sampled from a man aged 18 to 29 who had mild COVID-19 (a few samples of this study predate the infection). Cell type and time point are not known. The DNA of the CDR3 is TGTGCCAGCAGTCAAAGCGGGGGGCACGGGGCTGAGACCCAGTACTTC. Its translation is CASSQSGGHGAETQYF.